A selection of T cell receptor beta chains follows, all from one sample in a study of cytomegalovirus exposure and HLA in healthy donors. Sequenced by immunoSEQ multiplex PCR; TCRdb stores in-frame clones only, minus some. The sample shows about 56,000 clones, 89% of them seen only once. Sequenced: PBMCs. Every receptor here comes from a woman under 30 in good health and CMV-seronegative. CDR3s include the opening cysteine and the closing phenylalanine or tryptophan. D genes are given only for firm matches. A clone size is listed for some rows: how often the clone was seen (once, few, many), or a class if it is expanded.

clone_size: -
j_call: TRBJ2-5
d_call: -
v_call: TRBV7-8
cdr3_aa: CASSLVKGVRETQYF
cdr3_nt: TGTGCCAGCAGCTTAGTGAAAGGGGTCCGAGAGACCCAGTACTTC

clone_size: few
j_call: TRBJ1-3
d_call: -
v_call: TRBV9
cdr3_aa: CASSGGGSGNTIYF
cdr3_nt: TGTGCCAGCAGCGGGGGGGGATCCGGAAACACCATATATTTT

clone_size: -
j_call: TRBJ2-7
d_call: TRBD2
v_call: TRBV7-9
cdr3_aa: CASSLDLAGGHEQYF
cdr3_nt: TGTGCCAGCAGCTTAGATCTAGCGGGGGGCCACGAGCAGTACTTC

clone_size: -
j_call: TRBJ2-1
d_call: TRBD2
v_call: TRBV28
cdr3_aa: CASGLREGQDEQFF
cdr3_nt: TGTGCCAGCGGCCTCAGGGAGGGCCAGGATGAGCAGTTCTTC

clone_size: -
j_call: TRBJ1-2
d_call: TRBD1
v_call: TRBV20-1
cdr3_aa: CSAGQGHGYTF
cdr3_nt: TGCAGTGCTGGACAGGGGCATGGCTACACCTTC

clone_size: -
j_call: TRBJ1-1
d_call: -
v_call: TRBV6-1
cdr3_aa: CASSFGGGLNTEAFF
cdr3_nt: TGTGCCAGCAGTTTCGGTGGAGGGCTGAACACTGAAGCTTTCTTT

clone_size: -
j_call: TRBJ2-7
d_call: TRBD2
v_call: TRBV9
cdr3_aa: CASSVAGGAREQYF
cdr3_nt: TGTGCCAGCAGCGTAGCCGGGGGGGCCCGCGAGCAGTACTTC

clone_size: once
j_call: TRBJ2-7
d_call: -
v_call: TRBV27
cdr3_aa: CASSLYPVRGKTYEQYF
cdr3_nt: TGTGCCAGCAGTTTATATCCCGTTAGGGGGAAAACCTACGAGCAGTACTTC

clone_size: once
j_call: TRBJ1-1
d_call: -
v_call: TRBV7-9
cdr3_aa: CASSDKTGTMNTEAFF
cdr3_nt: TGTGCCAGCAGCGACAAGACAGGAACTATGAACACTGAAGCTTTCTTT

clone_size: -
j_call: TRBJ1-2
d_call: -
v_call: TRBV28
cdr3_aa: CASTLRRNYGYTF
cdr3_nt: TGTGCCAGCACCTTGAGGAGGAACTATGGCTACACCTTC

clone_size: once
j_call: TRBJ2-2
d_call: TRBD1
v_call: TRBV19
cdr3_aa: CASSVTGVTTGELFF
cdr3_nt: TGTGCCAGTAGTGTAACAGGGGTAACCACCGGGGAGCTGTTTTTT

clone_size: -
j_call: TRBJ1-2
d_call: -
v_call: TRBV28
cdr3_aa: CASSPGQMGNYGYTF
cdr3_nt: TGTGCCAGCAGTCCCGGACAGATGGGGAACTATGGCTACACCTTC

clone_size: -
j_call: TRBJ2-3
d_call: TRBD2
v_call: TRBV11-3
cdr3_aa: CASSDTSGMGTDTQYF
cdr3_nt: TGTGCCAGCAGTGACACTAGCGGGATGGGCACAGATACGCAGTATTTT

clone_size: -
j_call: TRBJ2-7
d_call: TRBD1
v_call: TRBV14
cdr3_aa: CASSLFSRTGGYEQYF
cdr3_nt: TGTGCCAGCAGCCTATTCTCTCGGACAGGGGGCTACGAGCAGTACTTC

clone_size: -
j_call: TRBJ1-1
d_call: -
v_call: TRBV13
cdr3_aa: CASSFGGDTIMNTEAFF
cdr3_nt: TGTGCCAGCAGCTTTGGGGGGGACACCATAATGAACACTGAAGCTTTCTTT

clone_size: -
j_call: TRBJ1-1
d_call: -
v_call: TRBV19
cdr3_aa: CASSIFYLTEAFF
cdr3_nt: TGTGCCAGTAGTATCTTCTACTTGACTGAAGCTTTCTTT

clone_size: -
j_call: TRBJ2-6
d_call: TRBD1
v_call: TRBV28
cdr3_aa: CASSLTGGVFSGANVLTF
cdr3_nt: TGTGCCAGCAGTTTGACAGGGGGCGTTTTTTCTGGGGCCAACGTCCTGACTTTC

clone_size: -
j_call: TRBJ2-3
d_call: -
v_call: TRBV19
cdr3_aa: CASRIPGKDTQYF
cdr3_nt: TGTGCCAGTAGGATACCAGGGAAAGATACGCAGTATTTT

clone_size: -
j_call: TRBJ2-3
d_call: TRBD2
v_call: TRBV7-9
cdr3_aa: CASSVRLAGNTDTQYF
cdr3_nt: TGTGCCAGCAGCGTCCGGCTAGCGGGGAACACAGATACGCAGTATTTT

clone_size: -
j_call: TRBJ1-3
d_call: TRBD1
v_call: TRBV18
cdr3_aa: CASSTGQAGGNTIYF
cdr3_nt: TGTGCCAGCTCAACCGGACAGGCGGGAGGAAACACCATATATTTT

clone_size: -
j_call: TRBJ1-3
d_call: TRBD1
v_call: TRBV30
cdr3_aa: CAWKGQHSTGNTIYF
cdr3_nt: TGTGCCTGGAAGGGACAGCATTCTACTGGAAACACCATATATTTT

clone_size: -
j_call: TRBJ2-5
d_call: TRBD2
v_call: TRBV5-5
cdr3_aa: CASSLVGGGQGETQYF
cdr3_nt: TGTGCCAGCAGCTTGGTTGGCGGGGGGCAGGGGGAGACCCAGTACTTC

clone_size: -
j_call: TRBJ1-2
d_call: -
v_call: TRBV6-1
cdr3_aa: CASRGQDNYGYTF
cdr3_nt: TGTGCCAGCAGGGGGCAGGATAACTATGGCTACACCTTC

clone_size: -
j_call: TRBJ2-3
d_call: -
v_call: TRBV30
cdr3_aa: CAWSVGQGKTDTQYF
cdr3_nt: TGTGCCTGGAGTGTGGGGCAGGGAAAGACAGATACGCAGTATTTT

clone_size: -
j_call: TRBJ1-2
d_call: TRBD1
v_call: TRBV5-1
cdr3_aa: CASSLVVGQGDYGYTF
cdr3_nt: TGCGCCAGCAGCTTGGTTGTTGGGCAGGGGGACTATGGCTACACCTTC

clone_size: -
j_call: TRBJ2-2
d_call: TRBD1
v_call: TRBV7-9
cdr3_aa: CASSFGTGGARTGELFF
cdr3_nt: TGTGCCAGCAGCTTCGGGACAGGGGGCGCGCGCACCGGGGAGCTGTTTTTT

clone_size: -
j_call: TRBJ1-2
d_call: -
v_call: TRBV21-1
cdr3_aa: CASSSRQGRYGYTF
cdr3_nt: TGTGCCAGCAGCTCCAGACAGGGGCGCTATGGCTACACCTTC

clone_size: -
j_call: TRBJ2-7
d_call: TRBD2
v_call: TRBV19
cdr3_aa: CASSGEGGFSYEQYF
cdr3_nt: TGTGCCAGTAGTGGGGAGGGCGGTTTCTCCTACGAGCAGTACTTC

clone_size: -
j_call: TRBJ2-7
d_call: -
v_call: TRBV6-5
cdr3_aa: CASSRQTHYEQYF
cdr3_nt: TGTGCCAGCAGTCGACAGACTCACTACGAGCAGTACTTC

clone_size: -
j_call: TRBJ2-6
d_call: TRBD2
v_call: TRBV7-2
cdr3_aa: CASSLVAGVAGANVLTF
cdr3_nt: TGTGCCAGCAGCTTAGTGGCGGGAGTCGCTGGGGCCAACGTCCTGACTTTC

clone_size: -
j_call: TRBJ1-6
d_call: -
v_call: TRBV18
cdr3_aa: CASSRDTEGSPLHF
cdr3_nt: TGTGCCAGCTCCCGCGACACGGAAGGTTCACCCCTCCACTTT

clone_size: few
j_call: TRBJ1-4
d_call: -
v_call: TRBV9
cdr3_aa: CASSVQGTNEKLFF
cdr3_nt: TGTGCCAGCAGCGTACAGGGGACTAATGAAAAACTGTTTTTT

clone_size: -
j_call: TRBJ2-1
d_call: -
v_call: TRBV5-1
cdr3_aa: CASSSRGGTLSYEQFF
cdr3_nt: TGCGCCAGCAGCTCCCGAGGGGGAACCTTGAGCTATGAGCAGTTCTTC

clone_size: once
j_call: TRBJ2-7
d_call: TRBD2
v_call: TRBV29-1
cdr3_aa: CSVAGLTYEQYF
cdr3_nt: TGCAGCGTTGCGGGACTAACCTACGAGCAGTACTTC

clone_size: -
j_call: TRBJ2-2
d_call: TRBD1
v_call: TRBV6-1
cdr3_aa: CASDTGTGATGELFF
cdr3_nt: TGTGCCAGCGATACCGGGACAGGGGCCACCGGGGAGCTGTTTTTT

clone_size: -
j_call: TRBJ2-1
d_call: TRBD2
v_call: TRBV28
cdr3_aa: CASSLSPSGSSYNEQFF
cdr3_nt: TGTGCCAGCAGTTTATCCCCTAGCGGAAGCTCCTACAATGAGCAGTTCTTC

clone_size: -
j_call: TRBJ2-1
d_call: -
v_call: TRBV29-1
cdr3_aa: CSAYHSDEQFF
cdr3_nt: TGCAGCGCCTACCACTCCGATGAGCAGTTCTTC

clone_size: -
j_call: TRBJ2-5
d_call: TRBD2
v_call: TRBV13
cdr3_aa: CASSTIAGGQETQYF
cdr3_nt: TGTGCCAGCAGCACAATAGCGGGGGGACAAGAGACCCAGTACTTC

clone_size: -
j_call: TRBJ2-1
d_call: -
v_call: TRBV7-2
cdr3_aa: CASSSGGRASYNEQFF
cdr3_nt: TGTGCCAGCAGCTCTGGAGGGAGAGCGTCCTACAATGAGCAGTTCTTC

clone_size: -
j_call: TRBJ1-2
d_call: TRBD1
v_call: TRBV10-3
cdr3_aa: CAITGQGDYGYTF
cdr3_nt: TGTGCCATCACGGGACAGGGAGACTATGGCTACACCTTC

clone_size: -
j_call: TRBJ1-1
d_call: -
v_call: TRBV7-8
cdr3_aa: CASSLARVPRAEAFF
cdr3_nt: TGTGCCAGCAGCTTAGCTCGGGTACCCCGCGCTGAAGCTTTCTTT

clone_size: -
j_call: TRBJ2-1
d_call: -
v_call: TRBV13
cdr3_aa: CASSLRYNEQFF
cdr3_nt: TGTGCCAGCAGCTTACGCTACAATGAGCAGTTCTTC

clone_size: -
j_call: TRBJ1-1
d_call: TRBD1
v_call: TRBV19
cdr3_aa: CASSQQGAGNTEAFF
cdr3_nt: TGTGCCAGTAGTCAACAGGGGGCAGGCAACACTGAAGCTTTCTTT

clone_size: few
j_call: TRBJ1-5
d_call: -
v_call: TRBV28
cdr3_aa: CASNRPDNSNQPQHF
cdr3_nt: TGTGCCAGCAATCGTCCAGATAATAGCAATCAGCCCCAGCATTTT

clone_size: -
j_call: TRBJ2-1
d_call: TRBD2
v_call: TRBV7-9
cdr3_aa: CASSLTGGNNEQFF
cdr3_nt: TGTGCCAGCAGCCTAACGGGGGGGAATAATGAGCAGTTCTTC

clone_size: -
j_call: TRBJ2-3
d_call: -
v_call: TRBV28
cdr3_aa: CATNELDTQYF
cdr3_nt: TGTGCCACCAACGAACTGGATACGCAGTATTTT

clone_size: -
j_call: TRBJ2-2
d_call: -
v_call: TRBV7-3
cdr3_aa: CASSLTGRITGELFF
cdr3_nt: TGTGCCAGCAGCTTAACAGGCAGGATCACCGGGGAGCTGTTTTTT

clone_size: -
j_call: TRBJ2-3
d_call: TRBD2
v_call: TRBV19
cdr3_aa: CASSIGGLAGVDTQYF
cdr3_nt: TGTGCCAGTAGTATCGGCGGACTAGCGGGAGTGGATACGCAGTATTTT